The 22 T cell receptor beta chains below were found in one sample sequenced in a study of blood T cell repertoires in COVID-19. Sequencing used immunoSEQ multiplex PCR; TCRdb keeps in-frame clones, though not all of them. In the table there are around 100,000 clones, more than 75% of which are singletons. Sequencing input: peripheral blood. The receptor source for this set is a middle-aged man with acute or convalescent COVID-19.

V is TRBV4-1 and J is TRBJ2-7; maybe TRBD1 (5 bases). The CDR3 loop spans 15 amino acids. Trimming stripped 1 base from V and 7 bases from J, with 17 bases between. The germline gives CDR1 MGHRA, CDR2 YSYEKL. The CDR3 loop is CASSQVAGLLSEQYF. The CDR3 bases are TGCGCCAGCAGCCAAGTGGCAGGGCTTCTGAGTGAGCAGTACTTC.

CDR3: CSVESPGVPYGYTF. CDR3 nucleotides: TGCAGCGTTGAATCCCCGGGGGTGCCCTATGGCTACACCTTC. The chain has TRBV29-1 and TRBJ1-2, with D tentatively TRBD1 (5 bases). Between the trimmed V and J ends, which lost 2 bases and 4 bases, there was a span of 14 bases. Germline V lookup: CDR1 SQVTM, CDR2 ANQGSEA. CDR3 length equals 14 residues.

The chain joins TRBV20-1 to TRBJ1-2; D unclear. CDR1 DFQATT and CDR2 SNEGSKA come from the germline V gene (reference sequence). Trimming stripped 3 bases from V and 7 bases from J, with 9 bases between. The CDR3 has 11 amino acids. The chain's CDR3 is CSASPGTGYTF. In DNA, the CDR3 is TGCAGTGCTAGTCCGGGAACTGGCTACACCTTC.

J is TRBJ2-7 and V is TRBV4-2; 8 bases fit TRBD1. Germline CDR1 is LGHNA and CDR2 is YNFKEQ. V lost 1 base, J lost 3 bases, and 5 bases stayed unmatched. The CDR3 runs 15 residues. The CDR3 loop reads CASSQAATGDYEQYF. CDR3 DNA sequence: TGTGCCAGCAGCCAAGCAGCGACAGGGGACTACGAGCAGTACTTC.

This chain connects TRBV7-9 to TRBJ2-3; a possible D gene is TRBD1 (6 bases). V lost 1 base and J 1 base, leaving 6 bases between the germline ends. The CDR3 sequence is 14 residues long. CDR1 SEHNR and CDR2 FQNEAQ come from the germline V gene (reference sequence). CDR3: CASSLEGGTDTQYF. The CDR3 nucleotides read TGTGCCAGCAGCTTAGAGGGGGGCACAGATACGCAGTATTTT.

The genes are TRBV10-3 and TRBJ1-1; 9 bases are shared with TRBD1. The length of the CDR3 is 13 residues. V lost 7 bases, J lost 3 bases, and 3 bases stayed unmatched. Germline CDR1 and CDR2: ENHRY and SYGVKD. The CDR3 sequence: CAITWDRDTEAFF. The CDR3 coding sequence is TGTGCCATCACGTGGGACAGGGACACTGAAGCTTTCTTT.

The chain joins TRBV7-9 to TRBJ2-7; D gene unclear. The CDR3 loop spans 14 amino acids. Germline loops: CDR1 SEHNR, CDR2 FQNEAQ (reference sequence). V lost 1 base to trimming and J lost 1 base, with 8 bases between them. In DNA form, the CDR3 reads TGTGCCAGCAGCTTAGGAACGGGTTCCTACGAGCAGTACTTC. Its protein is CASSLGTGSYEQYF.

The chain couples TRBV7-9 to TRBJ1-2, with a possible D match to TRBD1 (5 bases). The V gene's germline CDR1 is SEHNR and CDR2 FQNEAQ (reference sequence). V lost 3 bases, J lost 5 bases, and 13 bases lay in between. The CDR3 is 14 amino acids. CDR3 sequence: CASSFIGGWYGYTF. CDR3 nucleotide sequence: TGTGCCAGCAGCTTTATCGGGGGATGGTATGGCTACACCTTC.

The chain uses TRBV7-2 and TRBJ2-1, with D possibly being TRBD2 (5 bases). The CDR3 extends over 15 amino acids. V shed 5 bases and J shed 0 bases, with 11 bases lying between them. Germline values: CDR1 SGHTA, CDR2 FQGNSA. The CDR3 bases are TGTGCCAGCAGCCCACTACTAGGCTCCTACAATGAGCAGTTCTTC. Translating gives CASSPLLGSYNEQFF. The full variable domain, its missing parts supplied by reference TRBV7-2 and TRBJ2-1, is GAGVSQSPSNKVTEKGKDVELRCDPISGHTALYWYRQSLGQGLEFLIYFQGNSAPDKSGLPSDRFSAERTGGSVSTLTIQRTQQEDSAVYLCASSPLLGSYNEQFFGPGTRLTVL.

This clone was detected once. The chain is built from TRBV12-3 or TRBV12-4 and TRBJ1-6; D perhaps matches TRBD1 (5 bases). The CDR3 loop spans 13 amino acids. V shed 1 base and J shed 9 bases, with 7 bases lying between them. The CDR3 loop is CASSLDGGSPLHF. The CDR3 coding sequence is TGTGCCAGCAGTTTAGACGGGGGTTCACCCCTCCACTTT.

V usage is TRBV9 and J usage is TRBJ1-4; TRBD1 matches 8 bases. Germline loops: CDR1 SGDLS, CDR2 YYNGEE. CDR3 size: 16 residues. The ends lost 4 bases at V and 0 bases at J; junction bases unmatched: 5. The CDR3 bases are TGTGCCAGCAGCATTGGACAGGGTGCAACTAATGAAAAACTGTTTTTT. It specifies CASSIGQGATNEKLFF.

The genes are TRBV11-1 and TRBJ2-7; TRBD1 agrees at 11 bases. The CDR3 contains 16 residues. Trimming took 5 bases from V and 1 from J; bases not matched to a gene: 7. Germline V CDR1 and CDR2: SGHAT, FQDESV (reference sequence). Written as DNA, the CDR3 is TGTGCCAGCAGCCCCGGACAGGGGGCGGCATCCTACGAGCAGTACTTC. Its protein product is CASSPGQGAASYEQYF.

V and J are TRBV18 and TRBJ2-7, with 7 bases aligning to TRBD1. In germline, CDR1 is KGHSH, CDR2 LQKENI. The CDR3 consists of 13 residues. The trim removed 4 bases at V and 5 bases at J, leaving 5 bases unmatched. The CDR3: CASSLGQSNEQYF. The CDR3 DNA reads TGTGCCAGCTCACTGGGACAGAGCAACGAGCAGTACTTC.

This sequence joins TRBV24-1 and TRBJ2-2; 10 bases are shared with TRBD1. This CDR3 is 15 amino acids long. Germline V gives CDR1 KGHDR, CDR2 SFDVKD. The ends lost 9 bases at V and 3 bases at J; junction bases unmatched: 6. The CDR3 here is CATGVGTGDTGELFF. Here the CDR3 DNA reads TGTGCCACCGGCGTGGGGACAGGGGACACCGGGGAGCTGTTTTTT.

V is TRBV14 and J is TRBJ2-5; D is possibly TRBD1 (7 bases). The CDR3 extends over 15 amino acids. Germline CDR1 is SGHDN and CDR2 is FVKESK. The V and J ends lost 3 bases and 5 bases respectively, with 16 bases between them. The CDR3 nucleotides are TGTGCCAGCAGCCAGAGACAGGGCGGAGGGGAGACCCAGTACTTC. The encoded protein is CASSQRQGGGETQYF.

V gene TRBV13 combines with J gene TRBJ2-3; 8 positions match TRBD2. Germline loops: CDR1 PRHDT, CDR2 FYEKMQ (reference sequence). The CDR3 is 13 amino acids. The ends lost 7 bases at V and 9 bases at J; junction bases unmatched: 9. The CDR3 DNA reads TGTGCCAGCACCACGAGCGGGGGTTTAACGCAGTATTTT. The encoded protein is CASTTSGGLTQYF.

In nucleotides, the CDR3 is TGTGCCAGCAGCGTAGGGACTAGCGGGGGGTTTCAAGAGACCCAGTACTTC. It encodes CASSVGTSGGFQETQYF. The chain recombines TRBV9 with TRBJ2-5; 14 bases map to TRBD2. Trimming at V came to 0 bases and at J to 2 bases, leaving 3 bases not matched to a gene. Germline V gene sequence: CDR1 SGDLS, CDR2 YYNGEE. The CDR3 loop spans 17 amino acids.

This clone occurred once. V and J are TRBV3-1 (or the pseudogene TRBV3-2) and TRBJ1-5; D is perhaps TRBD1 (5 bases). Germline V gene data show CDR1 as LGHDT and CDR2 as YNNKEL (reference sequence). Trimming shortened V by 4 bases and J by 6 bases, and 10 bases separated the two germline ends. The CDR3 loop spans 13 amino acids. DNA of the CDR3: TGTGCCAGCAGCCCAGATCAGGGTCAGCCCCAGCATTTT. It yields the protein CASSPDQGQPQHF.

The V gene is TRBV13, the J gene TRBJ2-5, with a weak D call TRBD2 (6 bases). V gave up 0 bases and J gave up 1 base, with 9 bases separating them. The CDR3 contains 15 residues. Germline CDR1 and CDR2: PRHDT and FYEKMQ (reference sequence). The CDR3 spells CASSLGRRGQETQYF. In nucleotides, the CDR3 is TGTGCCAGCAGCTTAGGCCGGAGGGGCCAAGAGACCCAGTACTTC.

The chain recombines TRBV2 with TRBJ2-1; D remains unclear. This CDR3 contains 15 residues. The germline gives CDR1 SNHLY, CDR2 FYNNEI. The V gene lost 4 bases and the J gene lost 1 base, with 11 bases spanning the gap. CDR3 nucleotide sequence: TGTGCCAGCAGTGTTCGCAGGCAATCCTACAATGAGCAGTTCTTC. It is translated as CASSVRRQSYNEQFF. The entire variable domain, with the rest obtained from reference TRBV2 and TRBJ2-1, is as follows: EPEVTQTPSHQVTQMGQEVILRCVPISNHLYFYWYRQILGQKVEFLVSFYNNEISEKSEIFDDQFSVERPDGSNFTLKIRSTKLEDSAMYFCASSVRRQSYNEQFFGPGTRLTVL.

As DNA, the CDR3 is TGTGCCAGCAGCTACTTCAATCAGCCCCAGCATTTT. This codes for CASSYFNQPQHF. V and J are TRBV5-8 and TRBJ1-5; no clear D gene. CDR3 length: 12 amino acids. Trimming took off 3 bases at V and 3 bases at J, with 4 bases between the two ends. Germline V gene sequence: CDR1 SGHTS, CDR2 YDEGEE.

The V and J genes are TRBV24-1 and TRBJ1-1; no firm D call. The length of the CDR3 is 12 residues. The germline V gene encodes CDR1 KGHDR and CDR2 SFDVKD. The V gene lost 4 bases and the J gene lost 3 bases, with 5 bases spanning the gap. The CDR3 DNA sequence: TGTGCCACCAGTGACTCAGACACTGAAGCTTTCTTT. Translation: CATSDSDTEAFF.